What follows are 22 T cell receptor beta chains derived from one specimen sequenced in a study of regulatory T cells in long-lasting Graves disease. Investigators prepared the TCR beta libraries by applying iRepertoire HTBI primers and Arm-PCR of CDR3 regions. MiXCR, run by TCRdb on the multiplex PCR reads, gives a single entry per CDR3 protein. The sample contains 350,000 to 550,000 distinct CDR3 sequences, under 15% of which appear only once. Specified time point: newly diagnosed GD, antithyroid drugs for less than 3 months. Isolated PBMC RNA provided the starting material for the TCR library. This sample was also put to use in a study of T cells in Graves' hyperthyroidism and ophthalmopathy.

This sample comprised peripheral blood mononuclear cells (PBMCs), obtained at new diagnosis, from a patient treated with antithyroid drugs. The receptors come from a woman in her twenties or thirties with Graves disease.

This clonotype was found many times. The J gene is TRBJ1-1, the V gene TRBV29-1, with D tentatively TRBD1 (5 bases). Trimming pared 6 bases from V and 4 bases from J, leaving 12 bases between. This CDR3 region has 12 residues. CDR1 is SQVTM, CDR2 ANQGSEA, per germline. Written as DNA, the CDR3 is TGCAGCGTCCAGGGCTATGGCACTGAAGCTTTCTTT. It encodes CSVQGYGTEAFF.

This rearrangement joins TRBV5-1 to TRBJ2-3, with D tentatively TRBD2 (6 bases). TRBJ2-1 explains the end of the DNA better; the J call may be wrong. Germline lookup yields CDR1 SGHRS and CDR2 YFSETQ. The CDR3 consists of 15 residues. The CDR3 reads CASSPSGPAVDEQFF. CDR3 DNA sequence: TGCGCCAGCAGCCCCAGCGGGCCCGCGGTCGATGAGCAGTTCTTC.

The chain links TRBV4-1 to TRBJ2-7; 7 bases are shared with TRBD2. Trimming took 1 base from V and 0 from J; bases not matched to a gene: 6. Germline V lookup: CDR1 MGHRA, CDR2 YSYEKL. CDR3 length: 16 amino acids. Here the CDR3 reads CASSQAAGNPSYEQYF. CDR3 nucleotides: TGCGCCAGCAGCCAAGCAGCGGGGAACCCCTCCTACGAGCAGTACTTC.

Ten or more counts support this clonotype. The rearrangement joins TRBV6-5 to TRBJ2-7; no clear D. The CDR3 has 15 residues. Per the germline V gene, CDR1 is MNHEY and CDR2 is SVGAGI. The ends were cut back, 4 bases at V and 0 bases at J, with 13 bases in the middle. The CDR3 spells CASSSWILSSYEQYF. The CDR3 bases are TGTGCCAGCAGTTCCTGGATACTGAGCTCCTACGAGCAGTACTTC.

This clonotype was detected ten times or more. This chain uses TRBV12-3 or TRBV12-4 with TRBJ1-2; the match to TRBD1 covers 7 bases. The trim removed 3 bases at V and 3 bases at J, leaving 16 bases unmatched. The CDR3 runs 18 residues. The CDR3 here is CASSFGGQRRFRHYGYTF. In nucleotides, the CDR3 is TGTGCCAGCAGTTTTGGGGGACAGAGAAGATTTAGGCACTATGGCTACACCTTC.

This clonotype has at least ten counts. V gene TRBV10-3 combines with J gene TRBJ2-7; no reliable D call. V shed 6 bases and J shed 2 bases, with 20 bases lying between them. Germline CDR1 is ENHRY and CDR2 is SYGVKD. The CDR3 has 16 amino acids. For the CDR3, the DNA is TGTGCCATCAGCCCTCTTTATAGCTTCCCCACCTACGAGCAGTACTTC. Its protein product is CAISPLYSFPTYEQYF.

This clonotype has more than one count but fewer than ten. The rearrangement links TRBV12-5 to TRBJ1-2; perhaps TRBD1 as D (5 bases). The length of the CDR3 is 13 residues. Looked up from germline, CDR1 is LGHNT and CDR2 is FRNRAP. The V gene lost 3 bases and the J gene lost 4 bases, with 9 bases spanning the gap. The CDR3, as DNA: TGTGCTAGTGGTTTCGCAGGGATCTATGGCTACACCTTC. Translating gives CASGFAGIYGYTF.

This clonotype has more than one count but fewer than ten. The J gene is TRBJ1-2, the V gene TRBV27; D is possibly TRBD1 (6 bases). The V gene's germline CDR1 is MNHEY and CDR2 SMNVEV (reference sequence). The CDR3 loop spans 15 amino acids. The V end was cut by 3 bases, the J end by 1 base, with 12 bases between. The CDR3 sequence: CASSLDRGRNYGYTF. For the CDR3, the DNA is TGTGCCAGCAGTTTGGACCGGGGGCGTAACTATGGCTACACCTTC.

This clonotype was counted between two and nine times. The CDR3 loop is CASIPRTGVDNEQFF. CDR3 nucleotide sequence: TGTGCCAGTATCCCCCGGACAGGGGTGGACAATGAGCAGTTCTTC. The rearrangement links TRBV19 to TRBJ2-1; 9 nucleotides line up with TRBD1. The CDR3 totals 15 residues. V trimming: 7 bases; J trimming: 5 bases; junction bases outside the gene matches: 9. CDR1 is LNHDA and CDR2 is SQIVND in the germline V gene (reference sequence).

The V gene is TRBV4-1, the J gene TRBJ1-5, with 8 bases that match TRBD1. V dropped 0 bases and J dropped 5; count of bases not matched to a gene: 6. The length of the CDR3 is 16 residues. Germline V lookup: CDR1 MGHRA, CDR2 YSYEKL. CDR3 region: CASSQESQGADQPQHF. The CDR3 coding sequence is TGCGCCAGCAGCCAAGAGAGTCAGGGGGCCGATCAGCCCCAGCATTTT.

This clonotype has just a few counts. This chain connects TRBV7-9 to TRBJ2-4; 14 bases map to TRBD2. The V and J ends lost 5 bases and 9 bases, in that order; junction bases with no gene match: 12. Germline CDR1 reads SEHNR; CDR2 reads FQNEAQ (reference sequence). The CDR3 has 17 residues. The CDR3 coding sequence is TGTGCCAGCAGCGCAACTACGGGACTAGCGGGAGTTAGCATTCAGTACTTC. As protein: CASSATTGLAGVSIQYF.

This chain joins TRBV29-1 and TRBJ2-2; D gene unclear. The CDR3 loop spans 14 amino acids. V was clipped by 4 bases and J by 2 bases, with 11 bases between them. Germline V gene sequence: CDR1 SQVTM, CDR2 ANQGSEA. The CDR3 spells CSVVETINTGELFF. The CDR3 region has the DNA TGCAGCGTTGTTGAGACAATAAACACCGGGGAGCTGTTTTTT.

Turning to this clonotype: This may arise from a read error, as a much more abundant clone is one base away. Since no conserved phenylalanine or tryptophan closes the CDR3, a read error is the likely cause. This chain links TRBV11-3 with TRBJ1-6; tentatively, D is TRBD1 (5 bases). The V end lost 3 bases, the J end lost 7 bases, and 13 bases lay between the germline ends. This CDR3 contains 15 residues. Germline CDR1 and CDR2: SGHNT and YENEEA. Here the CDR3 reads CASSFRDGLNSPLHL. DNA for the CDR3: TGTGCCAGCAGCTTCAGGGACGGACTAAATTCACCCCTCCACCTT.

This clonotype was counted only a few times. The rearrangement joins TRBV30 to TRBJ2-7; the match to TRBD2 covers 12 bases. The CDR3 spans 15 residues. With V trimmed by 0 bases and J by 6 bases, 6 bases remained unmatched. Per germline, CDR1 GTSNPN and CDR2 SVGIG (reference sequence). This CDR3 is CAWSVLASGRGEQYF. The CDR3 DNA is TGTGCCTGGAGTGTACTGGCTAGCGGGAGGGGCGAGCAGTACTTC.

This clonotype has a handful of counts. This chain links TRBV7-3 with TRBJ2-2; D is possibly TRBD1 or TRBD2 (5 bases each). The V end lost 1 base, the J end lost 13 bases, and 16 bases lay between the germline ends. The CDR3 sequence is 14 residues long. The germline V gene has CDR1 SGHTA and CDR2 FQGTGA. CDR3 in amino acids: CASSLNNGGVGLFF. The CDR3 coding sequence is TGTGCCAGCAGCTTAAATAATGGGGGAGTTGGGCTGTTTTTT.

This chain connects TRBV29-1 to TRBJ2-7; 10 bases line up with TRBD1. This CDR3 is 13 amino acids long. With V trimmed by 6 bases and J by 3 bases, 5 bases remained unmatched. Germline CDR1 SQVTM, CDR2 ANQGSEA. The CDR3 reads CSVAWTGGYEQYF. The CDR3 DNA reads TGCAGCGTGGCGTGGACAGGGGGCTACGAGCAGTACTTC.

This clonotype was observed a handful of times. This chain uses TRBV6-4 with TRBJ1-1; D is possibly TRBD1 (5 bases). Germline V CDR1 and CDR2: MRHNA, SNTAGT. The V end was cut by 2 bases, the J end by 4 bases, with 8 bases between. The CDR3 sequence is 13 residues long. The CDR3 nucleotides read TGTGCCAGCAGTGACGGGGCAACCACTGAAGCTTTCTTT. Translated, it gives CASSDGATTEAFF.

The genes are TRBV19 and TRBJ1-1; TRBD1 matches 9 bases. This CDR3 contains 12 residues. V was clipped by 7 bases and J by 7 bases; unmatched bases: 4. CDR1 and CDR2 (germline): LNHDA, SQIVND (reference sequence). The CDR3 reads CASKDRGVEAFF. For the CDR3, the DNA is TGTGCCAGTAAAGACAGGGGGGTTGAAGCTTTCTTT.

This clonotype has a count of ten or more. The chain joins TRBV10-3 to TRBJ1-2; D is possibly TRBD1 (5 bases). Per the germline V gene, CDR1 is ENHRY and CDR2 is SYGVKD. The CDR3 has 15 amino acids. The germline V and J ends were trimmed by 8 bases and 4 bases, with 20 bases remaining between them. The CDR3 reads CAIGPGQATGYGYTF. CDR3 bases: TGTGCCATCGGGCCGGGGCAGGCTACCGGCTATGGCTACACCTTC.

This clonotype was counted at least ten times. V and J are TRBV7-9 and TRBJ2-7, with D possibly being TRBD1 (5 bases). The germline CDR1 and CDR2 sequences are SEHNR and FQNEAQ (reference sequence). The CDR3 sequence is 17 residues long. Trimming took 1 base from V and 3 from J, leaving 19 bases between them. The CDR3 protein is CASSLGSGAGVNYEQYF. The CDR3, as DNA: TGTGCCAGCAGCTTAGGGTCTGGGGCAGGCGTTAACTACGAGCAGTACTTC.

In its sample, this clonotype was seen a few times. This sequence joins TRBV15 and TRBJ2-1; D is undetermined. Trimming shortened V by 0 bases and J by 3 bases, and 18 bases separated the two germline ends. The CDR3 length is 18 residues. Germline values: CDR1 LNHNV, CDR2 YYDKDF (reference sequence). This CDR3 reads CATSRDLGQANFYNEQFF. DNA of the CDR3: TGTGCCACCAGCAGAGATCTAGGGCAGGCGAATTTCTACAATGAGCAGTTCTTC.

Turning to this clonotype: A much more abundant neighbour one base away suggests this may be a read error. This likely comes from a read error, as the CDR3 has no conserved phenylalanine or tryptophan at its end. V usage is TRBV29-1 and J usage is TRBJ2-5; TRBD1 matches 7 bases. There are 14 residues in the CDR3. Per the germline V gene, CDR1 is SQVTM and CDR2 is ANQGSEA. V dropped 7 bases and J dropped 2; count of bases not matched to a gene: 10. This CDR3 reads CSAGYRGGQETQYL. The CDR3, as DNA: TGCAGCGCTGGTTACAGGGGCGGGCAAGAGACCCAGTACCTC.